This TCR beta chain was captured by sequencing in a study of glioma-infiltrating T cells. Study conclusions and caveats: Above-expected tissue-blood divergence occurred in all gliomas, most in low-grade ones. Tissue and blood shared very few CDR3 sequences.

As regards this clonotype: Its antigen is unidentified.

This CDR3 has 16 amino acids. CDR1 and CDR2 from the germline V gene are SGHTA and FQGNSA. V was cut by 1 base and J by 4 bases, with 11 bases left in between. Amplification of TCR alpha and beta CDR3 regions from RNA used iRepertoire nested multiplex PCR. TCRdb analysed the multiplex PCR reads with MiXCR anew, one entry per CDR3 protein. The table includes around 100,000 distinct CDR3 sequences, around 31% detected once. Sequencing used glioma tissue, nonneoplastic brain tissue, or PBMCs (not recorded which). The origin of this receptor is a human donor with low-grade glioma or glioblastoma, undergoing nonglioma brain surgery, or in good health (not recorded which). The genes are TRBV7-2 and TRBJ1-6; D ambiguous. CDR3 in DNA: TGTGCCAGCAGCTTAGGACCGCGACCATATAATTCACCCCTCCACTTT. Amino acid sequence: CASSLGPRPYNSPLHF.